A single T cell receptor (beta chain) is shown here with its context. Time point in this sample: baseline pretreatment blood. As to treatment: 15 Gy SBRT to primary tumor, nephrectomy 4 weeks later. This entry comes from a study of radiation and T cells in renal cell carcinoma. Clones were read by immunoSEQ multiplex PCR, and TCRdb kept only the in-frame ones, dropping some. Of about 130,000 clones listed, roughly 80% were seen once; the top ten hold around 3%. The length of the CDR3 is 15 residues. The germline V and J ends were trimmed by 8 bases and 4 bases, with 19 bases remaining between them. Per the germline V gene, CDR1 is ENHRY and CDR2 is SYGVKD.

The sample in question was blood, obtained from a patient whose treatment included radiotherapy and nephrectomy. The origin of this receptor is a woman aged 60-75 years with renal cell carcinoma. J is TRBJ2-3 and V is TRBV10-3; D tentatively fits TRBD1 or TRBD2 (7 bases each). This CDR3 is CAIGEGRGNADTQYF. CDR3 DNA: TGTGCCATCGGGGAGGGCAGGGGGAACGCAGATACGCAGTATTTT.